Listed here are 16 T cell receptor beta chains from one sample, sequenced in a study of tumor-infiltrating lymphocytes in primary liver carcinoma. Unsorted bulk tissue (about 20-32 mg) underwent RNA and DNA co-extraction. The researchers produced TCR beta cDNA from roughly 500 ng total RNA with a constant-region primer. The TCR beta library was amplified through three nested multiplex PCR rounds in a modified ARM-PCR procedure. The study ran its first two PCR rounds for 9 to 10 cycles each, using TRBV1-TRBV30 forward primers and a C-beta reverse primer. TCRdb processed the multiplex PCR reads anew with MiXCR; each CDR3 protein has one entry. The sample gives about 99,000 distinct CDR3 sequences, around 63% of which show up once; around 9.5% is in the top ten. Sequenced input: liver tumor tissue from sampling region 5. Specified subset: tumor region T5, tumor centre. Source of these receptors: a woman aged 55-75 years with primary liver carcinoma and hepatitis B virus infection.

Regarding this clonotype: An end of the junction does not agree with germline; a read error may underlie this. The chain carries TRBV5-1 and TRBJ2-3; possible D gene TRBD2, 6 bases. CDR3 length: 15 residues. Per the germline V gene, CDR1 is SGHRS and CDR2 is YFSETQ. The CDR3 DNA reads as TGCGCCGGCAGCCCGACTAGAGGGATCATCGATACGCAGTATTTT. This gives the protein CAGSPTRGIIDTQYF.

In this sample, this clonotype turned up a few times. The chain has TRBV11-1 and TRBJ2-1; no definite D call. CDR3 length: 13 residues. Trimming took 5 bases from V and 4 from J, leaving 9 bases between them. Per germline, CDR1 SGHAT and CDR2 FQDESV (reference sequence). CDR3 sequence: CASSPRRYNEQFF. CDR3 nucleotides: TGTGCCAGCAGCCCCCGGAGATACAATGAGCAGTTCTTC.

On this clonotype itself: At one end the junction does not follow the germline gene, possibly because of a read error. The gene calls are TRBV11-3 and TRBJ2-5; D unclear. The CDR3 contains 13 residues. Germline loops: CDR1 SGHNT, CDR2 YENEEA. CDR3 protein: CTSSFVNEETQYF. CDR3 bases: TGTACCAGCAGCTTCGTGAACGAAGAGACCCAGTACTTC.

The V gene is TRBV11-3, the J gene TRBJ2-1; 8 bases line up with TRBD2. Germline loops: CDR1 SGHNT, CDR2 YENEEA. Trimming at V came to 1 base and at J to 15 bases, leaving 17 bases not matched to a gene. The CDR3 sequence is 16 residues long. The CDR3 DNA reads as TGTGCCAGCAGCTTAGGCGGCGGGAGGTGGGGTAATAAGCGGTTCTTC. This translates into CASSLGGGRWGNKRFF.

Concerning this clonotype itself: The junction does not match germline at one end; this may be a read error. This chain uses TRBV5-5 with TRBJ2-6, with 9 nucleotides matching TRBD1. The CDR3 is 15 amino acids. Looked up from germline, CDR1 is SGHKS and CDR2 is YYEKEE (reference sequence). CDR3 region: CASNMTGGRANVLTF. In DNA, the CDR3 is TGTGCCAGCAACATGACAGGGGGAAGGGCCAACGTCCTGACCTTC.

The gene calls are TRBV13 and TRBJ2-3; D gene ambiguous. V lost 9 bases and J 4 bases, leaving 11 bases between the germline ends. Germline values: CDR1 PRHDT, CDR2 FYEKMQ (reference sequence). The CDR3 loop spans 12 amino acids. Here the CDR3 reads CASSLRADTQYF. CDR3 in DNA: TGTGCCAGTAGCCTTCGCGCAGATACGCAGTATTTT.

This clonotype came up many times. The rearrangement joins TRBV28 to TRBJ2-7; D is ambiguous. The CDR3 covers 11 residues. The germline CDR1 and CDR2 sequences are MDHEN and SYDVKM. Trimming shortened V by 8 bases and J by 5 bases, and 10 bases separated the two germline ends. The CDR3 DNA sequence: TGTGCCAGCGGATTACAAAACGAGCAGTACTTC. The encoded protein is CASGLQNEQYF.

V is TRBV11-1 and J is TRBJ2-5; no clear D gene. The germline CDR1 and CDR2 sequences are SGHAT and FQDESV (reference sequence). This CDR3 has 16 amino acids. The V end was cut by 11 bases, the J end by 4 bases, with 26 bases between. The CDR3 region is CACGLALDASLETQYF. In nucleotides, the CDR3 is TGTGCCTGCGGCTTAGCATTGGACGCCTCACTAGAGACCCAGTACTTC.

At least ten counts were recorded for this clonotype. The chain recombines TRBV6-1 with TRBJ2-5; D call uncertain. Germline V gene lookup returns CDR1 MNHNS and CDR2 SASEGT. This CDR3 comprises 9 residues. V gave up 1 base and J gave up 14 bases, with 5 bases separating them. This chain's CDR3 is CASSEGVYF. The CDR3 nucleotides are TGTGCCAGCAGTGAAGGGGTCTACTTC.

This clonotype was picked up many times. The chain links TRBV4-1 to TRBJ2-1; no reliable D call. The germline gives CDR1 MGHRA, CDR2 YSYEKL. Trimming took 3 bases from V and 1 from J, leaving 10 bases between them. CDR3 size: 15 residues. CDR3 nucleotide sequence: TGCGCCAGCAGCCATTTGAGTTCTTCCTACAATGAGCAGTTCTTC. Its translation: CASSHLSSSYNEQFF.

This clonotype was observed a few times. In DNA form, the CDR3 reads TGTGCCATCAGTGCAGACTACGAGCAGTACTTC. Translation: CAISADYEQYF. This chain uses TRBV10-3 with TRBJ2-7; D not certain. Trimming took off 4 bases at V and 3 bases at J, with 4 bases between the two ends. This CDR3 has 11 residues. Germline values: CDR1 ENHRY, CDR2 SYGVKD.

The chain is built from TRBV12-5 and TRBJ2-1; no firm D call. In germline, CDR1 is LGHNT, CDR2 FRNRAP. The CDR3 consists of 14 residues. V shed 3 bases and J shed 12 bases, with 18 bases lying between them. The CDR3 DNA follows: TGTGCTAGTGGTTTCGAGGTAGCTTACAGTGGGCAGTTCTTC. Translation: CASGFEVAYSGQFF.

As to this clonotype: A read error may produce the germline difference seen at one junction end. The V call is TRBV12-3 or TRBV12-4, the J call TRBJ2-3; weak D call: TRBD2 (5 bases). This CDR3 region has 14 residues. CDR3 sequence: CTSSFSGGTNTQYF. Written as DNA, the CDR3 is TGTACCAGTAGTTTCTCCGGAGGCACAAATACGCAGTATTTT.

This clonotype is medium-sized in the sample. This chain uses TRBV11-2 with TRBJ2-3; 9 bases align to TRBD1. From germline, CDR1 is SGHAT and CDR2 FQNNGV. This CDR3 is 17 amino acids long. The trim removed 0 bases at V and 2 bases at J, leaving 6 bases unmatched. The DNA for the CDR3 is TGTGCCAGCAGCTTAGAGGTTCGGACAGGGGTCACAGATACGCAGTATTTT. Its translation is CASSLEVRTGVTDTQYF.

Concerning this clonotype itself: This is likely a read error, given that the CDR3 carries no conserved phenylalanine or tryptophan at its end. The chain combines TRBV12-3 or TRBV12-4 with TRBJ2-7; 9 bases are a match to TRBD2. The CDR3 is 13 residues long. DNA for the CDR3: TGTGCTAGCAAAGCAGCGGGAGGCTACGAGCAGTACTCC. Translation: CASKAAGGYEQYS.

The genes are TRBV11-1 and TRBJ2-7; TRBD1 matches at 8 bases. The junction had 7 bases not matched to a gene; V was cut back by 5 bases and J by 7 bases. Germline V CDR1 and CDR2: SGHAT, FQDESV (reference sequence). This CDR3 is 13 amino acids long. CDR3 protein: CASSTRTGNEQYF. CDR3 in DNA: TGTGCCAGCAGCACAAGGACAGGGAATGAGCAGTACTTC.